This entry lists 20 T cell receptor beta chains sequenced from one sample in a study of T cells of healthy individuals. Via MiXCR, TCRdb re-called the 5' RACE reads, giving one row per CDR3 protein. The sample consists of roughly 76,000 distinct CDR3 sequences, approximately 5.4% of them appearing once. These receptors were taken from a female donor in good health.

This clonotype appeared many times. The V and J genes are TRBV27 and TRBJ2-6; D call uncertain. V was cut by 6 bases and J by 0 bases, with 15 bases left in between. Germline lookup yields CDR1 MNHEY and CDR2 SMNVEV (reference sequence). There are 17 residues in the CDR3. CDR3 sequence (DNA): TGTGCCAGCAGCACCAAACTCAGTTTCTCTGGGGCCAACGTCCTGACTTTC. Protein sequence: CASSTKLSFSGANVLTF.

This clonotype was found many times. This chain joins TRBV6-2 or TRBV6-3 and TRBJ2-7; TRBD2 is a possible D gene (5 bases). The V end lost 6 bases, the J end lost 5 bases, and 11 bases lay between the germline ends. The CDR3 consists of 12 residues. CDR1 and CDR2 from the germline V gene are MNHEY and SVGEGT. CDR3 amino acids: CASREDQHEQYF. The DNA for the CDR3 is TGTGCCAGCAGGGAGGACCAGCACGAGCAGTACTTC.

This clonotype was seen repeatedly, ten times or more. The V call is TRBV5-1, the J call TRBJ2-1, with TRBD2 matching over 7 bases. V was clipped by 0 bases and J by 6 bases; unmatched bases: 9. The CDR3 has 16 residues. The V gene's germline CDR1 is SGHRS and CDR2 YFSETQ. CDR3 sequence reads: CASSLAIAGDPNEQFF. The CDR3 bases are TGCGCCAGCAGCTTGGCCATCGCGGGAGACCCCAATGAGCAGTTCTTC.

This clonotype was detected ten times or more. The gene calls are TRBV6-2 or TRBV6-3 and TRBJ1-2; 9 positions match TRBD1. Germline trimming cut 2 bases from V and 4 bases from J; bases unmatched to any gene: 5. The CDR3 covers 15 residues. Germline-derived CDR1 and CDR2 are MNHEY and SVGEGT. The CDR3 DNA reads TGTGCCAGCAGTTACGGGGACAGGGCGGCCTATGGCTACACCTTC. Protein product: CASSYGDRAAYGYTF.

The J gene is TRBJ2-1, the V gene TRBV5-1, with D perhaps matching TRBD2 (6 bases). V was shortened by 0 bases and J by 9 bases, with 13 bases between the two germline ends. The CDR3 totals 14 residues. CDR1 and CDR2 from the germline V gene are SGHRS and YFSETQ. CDR3 in amino acids: CASSLGRAGVEQFF. Written as DNA, the CDR3 is TGCGCCAGCAGCTTGGGGAGAGCGGGCGTTGAGCAGTTCTTC.

This clonotype has ten or more counts. This chain connects TRBV12-3 or TRBV12-4 to TRBJ2-3; possibly TRBD2 for D (5 bases). V was cut by 3 bases and J by 6 bases, with 7 bases left in between. The CDR3 sequence is 12 residues long. Written as DNA, the CDR3 is TGTGCCAGCAGTTTTAGCGCCGATACGCAGTATTTT. Amino acid sequence: CASSFSADTQYF.

This clonotype has more than one count but fewer than ten. The chain links TRBV5-1 to TRBJ2-1, with 7 nucleotides matching TRBD2. The V and J ends lost 0 bases and 4 bases, in that order; junction bases with no gene match: 10. Germline V gene lookup returns CDR1 SGHRS and CDR2 YFSETQ. This CDR3 spans 17 amino acids. CDR3 nucleotides: TGCGCCAGCAGCTTGGATTTGAGGACTAGAATATACAATGAGCAGTTCTTC. Its protein is CASSLDLRTRIYNEQFF.

V is TRBV6-5 and J is TRBJ2-2, with D possibly matching TRBD1 (8 bases). Germline values: CDR1 MNHEY, CDR2 SVGAGI. V lost 5 bases to trimming and J lost 7 bases, with 17 bases between them. The length of the CDR3 is 15 residues. The DNA for the CDR3 is TGTGCCAGCAGTGGACAGGGAGGGTGGAGCGGGGAGCTGTTTTTT. Its protein is CASSGQGGWSGELFF.

This chain uses TRBV6-1 with TRBJ2-5, with 7 bases identical to TRBD2. V was clipped by 2 bases and J by 7 bases; unmatched bases: 25. The CDR3 sequence is 20 residues long. In germline, CDR1 is MNHNS, CDR2 SASEGT. The CDR3 sequence is CASSEIAGDLKNGARVTQYF. Here the CDR3 DNA reads TGTGCCAGCAGTGAAATTGCGGGAGATTTAAAGAACGGGGCAAGAGTGACCCAGTACTTC.

V and J are TRBV18 and TRBJ2-5; a possible D gene is TRBD2 (6 bases). CDR1 and CDR2 (germline): KGHSH, LQKENI. This CDR3 spans 13 amino acids. V was pared by 1 base and J by 4 bases, with 7 bases between. The CDR3 sequence: CASSPRLGETQYF. The DNA of the CDR3 is TGTGCCAGCTCACCACGACTAGGAGAGACCCAGTACTTC.

This clonotype turned up a few times. This chain uses TRBV3-1 with TRBJ1-1; D uncertain. Trimming cost V 0 bases and J 0 bases, with 5 bases left between them. This CDR3 spans 14 amino acids. Per the germline V gene, CDR1 is LGHDT and CDR2 is YNNKEL (reference sequence). The CDR3 sequence: CASSQDTVNTEAFF. The CDR3 DNA reads as TGTGCCAGCAGCCAAGATACAGTGAACACTGAAGCTTTCTTT.

This chain links TRBV28 with TRBJ2-3, with 10 bases that match TRBD1. The germline V gene has CDR1 MDHEN and CDR2 SYDVKM. The CDR3 loop spans 18 amino acids. The junction had 14 bases not matched to a gene; V was cut back by 6 bases and J by 2 bases. CDR3: CASSPMGQGTRHTDTQYF. The CDR3 nucleotides read TGTGCCAGCAGCCCTATGGGACAGGGGACTAGACACACAGATACGCAGTATTTT.

This clonotype was recorded many times. The V call is TRBV7-2, the J call TRBJ2-6; D perhaps matches TRBD1 (5 bases). This CDR3 comprises 15 residues. Trimming shortened V by 5 bases and J by 3 bases, and 11 bases separated the two germline ends. In germline, CDR1 is SGHTA, CDR2 FQGNSA. CDR3 in DNA: TGTGCCAGCAGCACCCAGGGTCTTGGGGCCAACGTCCTGACTTTC. Translation gives CASSTQGLGANVLTF.

This clonotype was detected many times. The rearrangement joins TRBV20-1 to TRBJ2-7; TRBD1 matches at 11 bases. CDR1 and CDR2 from the germline V gene are DFQATT and SNEGSKA (reference sequence). The V gene end was trimmed by 4 bases and the J gene end by 7 bases; junction bases not matched to a gene: 9. There are 14 residues in the CDR3. The CDR3 bases are TGCAGTGCTACGGACAGGGGGCGTAAGAGAGAGCAGTACTTC. Translation gives CSATDRGRKREQYF.

This clonotype was counted at least ten times. V gene TRBV4-3 combines with J gene TRBJ2-3; possibly TRBD2 for D (6 bases). The germline V gene encodes CDR1 LGHNA and CDR2 YSLEER. Trimming removed 0 bases from V and 1 base from J, with 14 bases in between. CDR3 size: 17 residues. The CDR3 loop reads CASSQDGTEEGTDTQYF. Written as DNA, the CDR3 is TGCGCCAGCAGCCAAGATGGGACTGAGGAGGGCACAGATACGCAGTATTTT.

The table lists this clonotype with many counts. The gene calls are TRBV7-8 and TRBJ1-2; the D is unclear. V was pared by 1 base and J by 0 bases, with 15 bases between. Germline CDR1 is SGHVS and CDR2 is FQNEAQ. This CDR3 has 17 amino acids. CDR3 sequence reads: CASSLGWTTSTNYGYTF. CDR3 nucleotide sequence: TGTGCCAGCAGCTTAGGATGGACTACCAGCACTAACTATGGCTACACCTTC.

This clonotype was recorded at least ten times. The J gene is TRBJ2-5, the V gene TRBV5-1; TRBD1 aligns across 7 bases. V lost 3 bases and J lost 2; bases outside the gene matches: 4. The CDR3 sequence is 14 residues long. Germline CDR1 and CDR2: SGHRS and YFSETQ. The CDR3 here is CASSYRDRQETQYF. The CDR3 coding sequence is TGCGCCAGCAGCTACCGGGACAGACAAGAGACCCAGTACTTC.

This clonotype has more than one count but fewer than ten. The gene calls are TRBV5-1 and TRBJ1-5, with D possibly matching TRBD1 (5 bases). Germline V CDR1 and CDR2: SGHRS, YFSETQ. Trimming pared 0 bases from V and 4 bases from J, leaving 11 bases between. This CDR3 has 15 residues. The CDR3 bases are TGCGCCAGCAGCTTGGAAGCAGGGTCTAATCAGCCCCAGCATTTT. Its protein product is CASSLEAGSNQPQHF.

This clonotype was observed many times. The CDR3, as DNA: TGTGCCAGCAGCCCCCTAAGCCGAAGGATGAACACTGAAGCTTTCTTT. Its translation is CASSPLSRRMNTEAFF. The genes are TRBV14 and TRBJ1-1; the D is unclear. Trimming took 4 bases from V and 0 from J, leaving 15 bases between them. Germline V CDR1 and CDR2: SGHDN, FVKESK. This CDR3 has 16 residues.

V is TRBV28 and J is TRBJ2-5, with 9 positions matching TRBD1. The CDR3 totals 13 residues. J was trimmed by 2 bases and V by 6 bases; bases with no gene match: 1. The V gene's germline CDR1 is MDHEN and CDR2 SYDVKM. Written as DNA, the CDR3 is TGTGCCAGCAGAGACAGGGGGCAAGAGACCCAGTACTTC. It specifies CASRDRGQETQYF.